This entry lists 17 T cell receptor beta chains sequenced from one sample in a study of blood T cell repertoires in COVID-19. The table came from immunoSEQ multiplex PCR; TCRdb's copy has only in-frame clones and leaves some out. The sample consists of about 150,000 clones, around four fifths of them appearing once. The specimen sequenced was peripheral blood. Every receptor here comes from a woman aged 40 to 50 with active or convalescent COVID-19.

The chain links TRBV9 to TRBJ1-1; 7 bases line up with TRBD1. Germline CDR1 SGDLS, CDR2 YYNGEE. After removal of 0 bases from V and 3 bases from J, the junction contained 5 bases not matched to a gene. The CDR3 sequence is 15 residues long. The CDR3 is CASSVAGQGDTEAFF. The CDR3 DNA is TGTGCCAGCAGCGTAGCCGGGCAGGGGGACACTGAAGCTTTCTTT.

This clone appeared once. The V call is TRBV28, the J call TRBJ2-5; TRBD1 agrees at 9 bases. The V gene end was trimmed by 8 bases and the J gene end by 5 bases; junction bases not matched to a gene: 9. CDR1 is MDHEN, CDR2 SYDVKM, per germline. The CDR3 has 14 residues. The CDR3 is CASRNRGRRETQYF. In DNA, the CDR3 is TGTGCCAGCCGTAACAGGGGGCGACGGGAGACCCAGTACTTC.

V and J are TRBV3-1 (or the pseudogene TRBV3-2) and TRBJ1-4, with 7 bases that match TRBD1. The V segment lost 10 bases and the J segment 5 bases; nucleotides outside the gene matches: 4. This CDR3 region has 12 residues. Germline V gene sequence: CDR1 LGHDT, CDR2 YNNKEL (reference sequence). The CDR3 sequence: CATGQANEKLFF. The CDR3 bases are TGTGCCACCGGACAGGCGAATGAAAAACTGTTTTTT.

Details on this clone: Other DNA variants within this sample encode the same CDR3. V usage is TRBV5-1 and J usage is TRBJ1-4; TRBD1 matches at 8 bases. This CDR3 is built from 14 residues. V was pared by 2 bases and J by 6 bases, with 3 bases of the junction left unmatched. CDR1 is SGHRS, CDR2 YFSETQ, per germline. Here the CDR3 reads CASSLGQGYEKLFF. The CDR3 region has the DNA TGCGCCAGCAGCTTAGGACAGGGTTATGAAAAACTGTTTTTT.

The chain combines TRBV5-5 with TRBJ2-6, with TRBD1 as a possible D gene (5 bases). With 4 bases removed from V and 1 base from J, the gap between germline ends came to 6 bases. Germline V gene lookup returns CDR1 SGHKS and CDR2 YYEKEE (reference sequence). The CDR3 loop spans 14 amino acids. The CDR3 here is CASSPGSGANVLTF. CDR3 DNA sequence: TGTGCCAGCAGCCCAGGGTCTGGGGCCAACGTCCTGACTTTC.

CDR3 DNA sequence: TGTGCCAGCAGCCGCGACAGGAACACTGAAGCTTTCTTT. Protein: CASSRDRNTEAFF. The chain has TRBV5-6 and TRBJ1-1; TRBD1 might be the D (5 bases). Germline loops: CDR1 SGHDT, CDR2 YYEEEE. This CDR3 has 13 residues. The V end was cut by 4 bases, the J end by 1 base, with 8 bases between.

This sequence joins TRBV9 and TRBJ2-7; unclear D gene. The CDR3 has 14 residues. With 4 bases removed from V and 2 bases from J, the gap between germline ends came to 13 bases. Germline CDR1 SGDLS, CDR2 YYNGEE. This chain's CDR3 is CASSPFLAAYEQYF. CDR3 in DNA: TGTGCCAGCAGCCCCTTTCTGGCAGCCTACGAGCAGTACTTC.

The chain carries TRBV14 and TRBJ2-2, with a weak D call TRBD2 (5 bases). Germline lookup yields CDR1 SGHDN and CDR2 FVKESK. Trimming shortened V by 0 bases and J by 6 bases, and 23 bases separated the two germline ends. The CDR3 runs to 19 residues. The CDR3 reads CASSQDGRWLADPSGELFF. In DNA form, the CDR3 reads TGTGCCAGCAGCCAAGATGGAAGGTGGCTAGCCGACCCGTCCGGGGAGCTGTTTTTT.

The chain employs TRBV27 and TRBJ1-5, with TRBD1 as a possible D gene (6 bases). Germline CDR1 is MNHEY and CDR2 is SMNVEV (reference sequence). The CDR3 sequence is 15 residues long. Trimming removed 2 bases at V and 3 bases at J, with 11 bases between. This CDR3 reads CASSLRQVPNQPQHF. The CDR3 nucleotides read TGTGCCAGCAGTTTACGACAGGTGCCCAATCAGCCCCAGCATTTT.

This clone was seen a single time. V usage is TRBV28 and J usage is TRBJ2-4, with TRBD1 matching over 9 bases. CDR3 length: 16 amino acids. V was clipped by 6 bases and J by 1 base; unmatched bases: 7. The V gene's germline CDR1 is MDHEN and CDR2 SYDVKM. The chain's CDR3 is CASRPWTGAAKNIQYF. CDR3 in DNA: TGTGCCAGCAGACCCTGGACAGGGGCGGCCAAAAACATTCAGTACTTC. The entire variable domain, with the rest obtained from reference TRBV28 and TRBJ2-4, is as follows: DVKVTQSSRYLVKRTGEKVFLECVQDMDHENMFWYRQDPGLGLRLIYFSYDVKMKEKGDIPEGYSVSREKKERFSLILESASTNQTSMYLCASRPWTGAAKNIQYFGAGTRLSVL.

The table lists this clone with a few counts. The rearrangement uses TRBV3-1 (or the pseudogene TRBV3-2) and TRBJ1-2; TRBD1 aligns across 7 bases. With V trimmed by 4 bases and J by 4 bases, 12 bases remained unmatched. Germline CDR1 reads LGHDT; CDR2 reads YNNKEL (reference sequence). The CDR3 sequence is 16 residues long. In nucleotides, the CDR3 is TGTGCCAGCAGCCCCACGGCCAACTCAGGGGGCTATGGCTACACCTTC. Protein sequence: CASSPTANSGGYGYTF.

V usage is TRBV2 and J usage is TRBJ2-7; 7 bases line up with TRBD1. The V gene end was trimmed by 7 bases and the J gene end by 4 bases; junction bases not matched to a gene: 16. Germline CDR1 and CDR2: SNHLY and FYNNEI. CDR3 length: 16 amino acids. The CDR3 loop reads CASNYFPGQLGYEQYF. Here the CDR3 DNA reads TGTGCCAGCAACTACTTCCCGGGACAGTTAGGATACGAGCAGTACTTC. Based on the CDR3 plus reference TRBV2 and TRBJ2-7, the full variable domain is EPEVTQTPSHQVTQMGQEVILRCVPISNHLYFYWYRQILGQKVEFLVSFYNNEISEKSEIFDDQFSVERPDGSNFTLKIRSTKLEDSAMYFCASNYFPGQLGYEQYFGPGTRLTVT.

This clone was detected only once. The chain carries TRBV29-1 and TRBJ1-1, with D maybe TRBD1 (5 bases). The V gene's germline CDR1 is SQVTM and CDR2 ANQGSEA. V was clipped by 4 bases and J by 1 base, with 10 bases between them. CDR3 length equals 13 residues. The CDR3 loop reads CSVAGGTNTEAFF. CDR3 nucleotide sequence: TGCAGCGTTGCGGGGGGGACGAACACTGAAGCTTTCTTT. Full variable domain (outside the CDR3, taken from reference TRBV29-1 and TRBJ1-1): SAVISQKPSRDICQRGTSLTIQCQVDSQVTMMFWYRQQPGQSLTLIATANQGSEATYESGFVIDKFPISRPNLTFSTLTVSNMSPEDSSIYLCSVAGGTNTEAFFGQGTRLTVV.

The rearrangement uses TRBV7-8 and TRBJ1-1; unclear D gene. Germline CDR1 is SGHVS and CDR2 is FQNEAQ. The V and J ends lost 5 bases and 8 bases respectively, with 12 bases between them. The CDR3 is 12 residues long. As DNA, the CDR3 is TGTGCCAGCAGCCTGAACGTACAGGAAGCTTTCTTT. Its protein is CASSLNVQEAFF. Full variable domain (missing parts from reference TRBV7-8 and TRBJ1-1): GAGVSQSPRYKVAKRGQDVALRCDPISGHVSLFWYQQALGQGPEFLTYFQNEAQLDKSGLPSDRFFAERPEGSVSTLKIQRTQQEDSAVYLCASSLNVQEAFFGQGTRLTVV.

The rearrangement uses TRBV7-9 and TRBJ2-2, with 12 bases fitting TRBD2. The CDR3 loop spans 17 amino acids. Germline lookup yields CDR1 SEHNR and CDR2 FQNEAQ (reference sequence). The V segment lost 5 bases and the J segment 4 bases; nucleotides outside the gene matches: 8. CDR3 in DNA: TGTGCCAGCAGCCGCTCCCTAGCGGGAGGGCCCACCGGGGAGCTGTTTTTT. Translated: CASSRSLAGGPTGELFF.

The genes are TRBV11-2 and TRBJ1-5; 7 bases fit TRBD1. The CDR3 totals 14 residues. With 6 bases clipped from V and 5 bases from J, the junction kept 7 bases outside the gene matches. Germline V lookup: CDR1 SGHAT, CDR2 FQNNGV. The CDR3 is CASSPTGVDQPQHF. DNA for the CDR3: TGTGCCAGCAGTCCTACAGGGGTGGATCAGCCCCAGCATTTT.

The chain links TRBV29-1 to TRBJ1-2, with 9 bases identical to TRBD1. This CDR3 has 12 amino acids. The junction had 5 bases not matched to a gene; V was cut back by 5 bases and J by 7 bases. Per the germline V gene, CDR1 is SQVTM and CDR2 is ANQGSEA. CDR3: CSVLRDRVGYTF. CDR3 nucleotides: TGCAGCGTTCTCCGGGACAGGGTTGGCTACACCTTC.